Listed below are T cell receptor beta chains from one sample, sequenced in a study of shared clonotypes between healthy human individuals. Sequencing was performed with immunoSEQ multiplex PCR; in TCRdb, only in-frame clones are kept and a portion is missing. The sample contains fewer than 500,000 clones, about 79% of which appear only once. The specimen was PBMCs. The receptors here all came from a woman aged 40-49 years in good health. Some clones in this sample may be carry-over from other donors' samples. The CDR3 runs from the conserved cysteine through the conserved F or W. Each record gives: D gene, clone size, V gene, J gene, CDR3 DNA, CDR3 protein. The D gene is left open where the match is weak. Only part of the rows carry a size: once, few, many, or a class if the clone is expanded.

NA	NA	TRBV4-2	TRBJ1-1	TGTGCCAGCAGCCCTCAGATAGCGGGGAAGAACACTGAAGCTTTCTTT	CASSPQIAGKNTEAFF
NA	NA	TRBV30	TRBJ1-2	TGTGCCTGGACTCCCCTCGGGGCTAACTATGGCTACACCTTC	CAWTPLGANYGYTF
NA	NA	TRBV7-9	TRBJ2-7	TGTGCCAGCAGCTTAGACAGGGAATTCGACGAGCAGTACTTC	CASSLDREFDEQYF
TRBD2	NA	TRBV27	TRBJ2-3	TGTGCCAGCAGTCCCGGACTAGGTAGCACAGATACGCAGTATTTT	CASSPGLGSTDTQYF
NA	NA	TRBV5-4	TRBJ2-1	TGTGCCAGCAGGAGGGAAGGTTGGGCGGCCCCCTACAATGAGCAGTTCTTC	CASRREGWAAPYNEQFF
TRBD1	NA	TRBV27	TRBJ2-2	TGTGCCAGCAGTCTTAGGCCGACAGGGACGAACACCGGGGAGCTGTTTTTT	CASSLRPTGTNTGELFF
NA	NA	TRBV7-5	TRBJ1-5	TGTGTCAGAAGCCCGGGTTCGGGGGGGCAATATAGCAATCAGCCCCAGCATTTT	CVRSPGSGGQYSNQPQHF
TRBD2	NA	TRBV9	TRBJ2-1	TGTGCCAGCAGCGTAGAAGCGGGAGTATACAATGAGCAGTTCTTC	CASSVEAGVYNEQFF
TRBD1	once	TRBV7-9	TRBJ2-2	TGTGCCAGCAGATGGGGGACAGGGGCCACCGGGGAGCTGTTTTTT	CASRWGTGATGELFF
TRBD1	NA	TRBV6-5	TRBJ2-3	TGTGCCAGCAGTTCGCAACTGCCAGGGGGAACAGATACGCAGTATTTT	CASSSQLPGGTDTQYF
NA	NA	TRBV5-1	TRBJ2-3	TGCGCCAGCAGCCCCGGGACTGGAGCTGATACGCAGTATTTT	CASSPGTGADTQYF
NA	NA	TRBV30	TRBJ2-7	TGTGCCTGGTCGGCTAGCTTCTACGAGCAGTACTTC	CAWSASFYEQYF
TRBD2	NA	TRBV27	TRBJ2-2	TGTGCCAGCAGTTTATCGTGGACTAGCGGTCCGGGTGGGGAGCTGTTTTTT	CASSLSWTSGPGGELFF
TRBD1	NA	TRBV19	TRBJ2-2	TGTGCCACAAACCCCGGGACAGGGGGCATCGGGGAGCTGTTTTTT	CATNPGTGGIGELFF
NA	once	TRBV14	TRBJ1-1	TGTGCCAGCAGCCCCCTCGGGGGGGGCCGGAACACTGAAGCTTTCTTT	CASSPLGGGRNTEAFF
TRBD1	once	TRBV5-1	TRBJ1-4	TGCGCCAGCAGTTCCGGACAGGGGGGAGAAAAACTGTTTTTT	CASSSGQGGEKLFF
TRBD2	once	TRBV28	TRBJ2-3	TGTGCCAGCAATTTAGTAGCGGGAGTATCCACAGATACGCAGTATTTT	CASNLVAGVSTDTQYF
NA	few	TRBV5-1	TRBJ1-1	TGCGCCAGCAGCTTGGGTAGGGTGGACACTGAAGCTTTCTTT	CASSLGRVDTEAFF
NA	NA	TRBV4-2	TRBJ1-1	TGTGCCAGCAGCCGAGGGGGGGTGAACACTGAAGCTTTCTTT	CASSRGGVNTEAFF
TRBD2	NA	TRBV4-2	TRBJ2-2	TGTGCCAGCAGCCAAGACCTAGCGGGAGGGCCCGGGGAGCTGTTTTTT	CASSQDLAGGPGELFF
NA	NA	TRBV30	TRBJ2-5	TGTGCCTGGAACCCCTCGTCCGGGTATGAGACCCAGTACTTC	CAWNPSSGYETQYF
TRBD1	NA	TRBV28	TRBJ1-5	TGTGCCAGCAGCACTAACAGGGGACAGCCCCAGCATTTT	CASSTNRGQPQHF
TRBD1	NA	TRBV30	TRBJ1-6	TGTGCCTGGAGTCCGGGGACAGATGGTTCACCCCTCCACTTT	CAWSPGTDGSPLHF
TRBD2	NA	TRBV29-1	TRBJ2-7	TGCAGCGTTGGGACTAGCGGGATCTACGAGCAGTACTTC	CSVGTSGIYEQYF
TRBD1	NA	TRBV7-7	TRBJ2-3	TGTGCTAGCAGCCCACGGGGCGGACAGGGGGCAGATACGCAGTATTTT	CASSPRGGQGADTQYF
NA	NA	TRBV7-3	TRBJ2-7	TGTGCCAGCAGCTATGGACGAGGTTACGAGCAGTACTTC	CASSYGRGYEQYF
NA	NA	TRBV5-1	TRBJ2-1	TGCGCCAGCAGCTTGGTGGCAAATTACAATGAGCAGTTCTTC	CASSLVANYNEQFF
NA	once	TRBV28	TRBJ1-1	TGTGCCAGCAGGCGGCGAGGCAAGGTAGGGGACACTGAAGCTTTCTTT	CASRRRGKVGDTEAFF
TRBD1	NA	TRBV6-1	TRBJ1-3	TGTGCCAGCAGTGAAGGAACGGGACAGGTGTACGGAAACACCATATATTTT	CASSEGTGQVYGNTIYF
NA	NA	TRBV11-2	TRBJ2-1	TGTGCCAGCAGCCCCCTTCACGGGACCTCCTACAATGAGCAGTTCTTC	CASSPLHGTSYNEQFF
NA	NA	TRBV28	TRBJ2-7	TGTGCCAGCAGCGTACTGTCCCACGAGCAGTACTTC	CASSVLSHEQYF
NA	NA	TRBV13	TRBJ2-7	TGTGCCAGCAGCTTACGGGTGAGGAGCTCCTACGAGCAGTACTTC	CASSLRVRSSYEQYF
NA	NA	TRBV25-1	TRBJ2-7	TGTGCCAGCAGTCCTCGAGGCGGTCAGGAGTACGAGCAGTACTTC	CASSPRGGQEYEQYF
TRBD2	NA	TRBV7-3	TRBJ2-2	TGTGCCAGCAGCTCGCTAGCGGGAGCAATCACCGGGGAGCTGTTTTTT	CASSSLAGAITGELFF
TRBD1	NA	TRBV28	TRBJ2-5	TGTGCCAGCAGTTTAATAGGACAGGATTTTGTTGGAGAGACCCAGTACTTC	CASSLIGQDFVGETQYF
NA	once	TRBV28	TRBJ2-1	TGTGCCAGCAGTATCACCTTTAGCTCCTACAATGAGCAGTTCTTC	CASSITFSSYNEQFF
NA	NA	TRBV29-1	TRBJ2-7	TGCAGCGTTACAACCGGGAATAGAGTTTCCGAGCAGTACTTC	CSVTTGNRVSEQYF
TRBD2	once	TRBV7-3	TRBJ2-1	TGTGCCAGCAGCTTAGGGGGGGAGAACAATGAGCAGTTCTTC	CASSLGGENNEQFF
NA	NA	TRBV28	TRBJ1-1	TGTGCCAGCAGCCCTCAGTGGGGCACTGAAGCTTTCTTT	CASSPQWGTEAFF
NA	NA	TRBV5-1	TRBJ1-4	TGCGCCAGCAGCTTGGGACCTGGGGGAACTAATGAAAAACTGTTTTTT	CASSLGPGGTNEKLFF
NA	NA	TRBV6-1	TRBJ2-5	TGTGCCAGCGGGTCACGTTGGGAGACCCAGTACTTC	CASGSRWETQYF
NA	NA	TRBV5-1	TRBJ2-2	TGCGCCAGCAGCGGGACAACGAACACCGGGGAGCTGTTTTTT	CASSGTTNTGELFF
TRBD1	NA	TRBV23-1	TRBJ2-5	TGCGCCAGCAGTTTCAGGACAGGGGAAGAGACCCAGTACTTC	CASSFRTGEETQYF
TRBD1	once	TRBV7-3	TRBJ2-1	TGTGCCAGCAGCTTAGCGACGACAGGGGAGGTCGATGAGCAGTTCTTC	CASSLATTGEVDEQFF
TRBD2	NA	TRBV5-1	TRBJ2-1	TGCGCCAGCAGCTTGACTAGCGGGAGTTACAATGAGCAGTTCTTC	CASSLTSGSYNEQFF
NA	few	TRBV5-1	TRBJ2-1	TGCGCCAGCAGACCCGTGTCCTCCAGCTCCTACAATGAGCAGTTCTTC	CASRPVSSSSYNEQFF
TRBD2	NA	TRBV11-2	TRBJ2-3	TGTGCCAGCGCCTGGACTAGCGGGATACCAGATACGCAGTATTTT	CASAWTSGIPDTQYF
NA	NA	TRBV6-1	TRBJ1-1	TGTGCCAGCAGGGAAGGGTCGAACACTGAAGCTTTCTTT	CASREGSNTEAFF
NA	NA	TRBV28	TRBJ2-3	TGTGCCAGCAGTTTATATCCGGCAGATACGCAGTATTTT	CASSLYPADTQYF